These T cell receptor beta chains were read from a single sample in a study of blood T cell repertoires in COVID-19. TCRdb's copy holds only in-frame clones and misses some; the assay was immunoSEQ multiplex PCR. The sample carries 10,000 to 15,000 clones, roughly 91% recorded once. What was sequenced was peripheral blood. The receptors were gathered from an older woman with active COVID-19. Each CDR3 is given with its conserved first and last residue. A D gene is named only where the DNA matches it firmly. For some rows the clone size is stated as once, few or many, or as a class when expanded; others skip it.

V	J	size	D	DNA	CDR3
TRBV7-9	TRBJ1-4	NA	TRBD1	TGTGCCAGCAGCCTTGGACAGGGAAATGAAAAACTGTTTTTT	CASSLGQGNEKLFF
TRBV10-2	TRBJ1-5	NA	NA	TGCGCCAGCAGTGCAACCCAGAGCAATCAGCCCCAGCATTTT	CASSATQSNQPQHF
TRBV5-1	TRBJ2-2	NA	NA	TGCGCCAGCAGCTTCCGTGTAGCAAATTCGAACACCGGGGAGCTGTTTTTT	CASSFRVANSNTGELFF
TRBV11-2	TRBJ2-1	NA	NA	TGTGCCAGCAGCTTAGTTCCGACAGGACCCAACTCCTACAATGAGCAGTTCTTC	CASSLVPTGPNSYNEQFF
TRBV30	TRBJ1-4	NA	NA	TGTGCCTGGAGTGTAGATAAGGGGTGGAATGGTGAAAAACTGTTTTTT	CAWSVDKGWNGEKLFF
TRBV6-5	TRBJ2-7	NA	TRBD2	TGTGCCAGCACCGAGAGCGGGAGGGGCTACGAGCAGTACTTC	CASTESGRGYEQYF
TRBV5-1	TRBJ2-3	NA	NA	TGCGCCAGCAGCCTCACAGATACGCAGTATTTT	CASSLTDTQYF
TRBV29-1	TRBJ1-4	NA	NA	TGCAGCGGCCGGGGGGGGGCAACTAATGAAAAACTGTTTTTT	CSGRGGATNEKLFF
TRBV14	TRBJ2-3	NA	TRBD1	TGTGCCAGCAGCCAGAGGACAGGGAGCACAGATACGCAGTATTTT	CASSQRTGSTDTQYF
TRBV14	TRBJ2-5	NA	TRBD1	TGTGCCAGCAGCGGACTAACAGGACAGGGAAGTGGAGAGACCCAGTACTTC	CASSGLTGQGSGETQYF
TRBV6-6	TRBJ1-1	medium-sized	NA	TGTGCCAGCACCCCCACAGGGCTGAACACTGAAGCTTTCTTT	CASTPTGLNTEAFF
TRBV29-1	TRBJ1-1	NA	NA	TGCAGCGGCCACAGGGATCCAAATGAAGCTTTCTTT	CSGHRDPNEAFF
TRBV2	TRBJ2-1	NA	NA	TGTGCCAGCAAATTGGGGCCTTCGCCCGCCAATGAGCAGTTCTTC	CASKLGPSPANEQFF
TRBV19	TRBJ2-1	NA	TRBD2	TGTGCCAGTAGTATGCCCCCTCTTCTAGCGGGAGGTAACAATGAGCAGTTCTTC	CASSMPPLLAGGNNEQFF
TRBV6-5	TRBJ1-3	NA	NA	TGTGCCAGCAGTTTGAACAGAGTGAGCTCTGGAAACACCATATATTTT	CASSLNRVSSGNTIYF
TRBV11-2	TRBJ2-1	NA	NA	TGTGCCAGCAGCTTAGGCGCGACACAGAACAATGAGCAGTTCTTC	CASSLGATQNNEQFF
TRBV5-5	TRBJ1-1	NA	NA	TGTGCCAGCAGCTTGGACAGGGACACTGAAGCTTTCTTT	CASSLDRDTEAFF
TRBV2	TRBJ2-3	NA	TRBD2	TGTGCCAGCAGTGAAGGCCCTAGCGGGAGGGAAATAGATACGCAGTATTTT	CASSEGPSGREIDTQYF
TRBV19	TRBJ1-1	NA	NA	TGTGCCAGTAGGGAGAACGGGGTTATGAACACTGAAGCTTTCTTT	CASRENGVMNTEAFF
TRBV5-4	TRBJ1-1	NA	NA	TGTGCCAGCACGCCACAAGGGGCGCCGACTTACACTGAAGCTTTCTTT	CASTPQGAPTYTEAFF
TRBV7-8	TRBJ2-7	NA	NA	TGTGCCAGCAGCTTAGGAGTCGAGCAGTACTTC	CASSLGVEQYF
TRBV7-7	TRBJ2-5	NA	TRBD2	TGTGCCAGCAGCTTAGGACTAGCGGACCCGCAAGAGACCCAGTACTTC	CASSLGLADPQETQYF
TRBV5-8	TRBJ1-4	NA	NA	TGTGCCAGCAGCTTGGAGGGGGTGAAGGAAAAACTGTTTTTT	CASSLEGVKEKLFF
TRBV7-6	TRBJ2-5	NA	TRBD1	TGTGCCAGCAGCCTCGGGCAGGGGGTGTTGTCTCAAGAGACCCAGTACTTC	CASSLGQGVLSQETQYF
TRBV4-2	TRBJ1-1	NA	TRBD1	TGTGCCAGCAGCCAAGCGGAAATGGACAGGCGCACTGAAGCTTTCTTT	CASSQAEMDRRTEAFF
TRBV5-1	TRBJ2-3	NA	TRBD2	TGCGCCAGCAGCTTGGCCCCAGCGGGGGGTTCGGATACGCAGTATTTT	CASSLAPAGGSDTQYF
TRBV11-2	TRBJ2-2	NA	TRBD2	TGTGCCAGCAGCCCCGCAGGCGGGAGTACCGGGGAGCTGTTTTTT	CASSPAGGSTGELFF
TRBV3-1/TRBV3-2	TRBJ2-7	NA	TRBD2	TGTGCCAGCAGTACGACTAGCGGTAGCTCCTACGAGCAGTACTTC	CASSTTSGSSYEQYF
TRBV15	TRBJ2-6	NA	NA	TGTGCCACCTCCAGGGTCCGTGCTGGGGCCAACGTCCTGACTTTC	CATSRVRAGANVLTF
TRBV19	TRBJ2-7	NA	TRBD1	TGTGCCAGTAGTATGGCTCGGACAGGGGGCGTCGACGAGCAGTACTTC	CASSMARTGGVDEQYF
TRBV6-1	TRBJ1-2	NA	TRBD1	TGTGCCAGCAGTGAAGACGGACAGGGGAGGTATGGCTACACCTTC	CASSEDGQGRYGYTF
TRBV6-6	TRBJ2-1	once	NA	TGTGCCAGCAGTGCCTTTGGCAGGGGTTTCTACAATGAGCAGTTCTTC	CASSAFGRGFYNEQFF
TRBV7-2	TRBJ2-5	NA	NA	TGTGCCAGCAGCTCTAGTGGGGCAGGGCCGGAGACCCAGTACTTC	CASSSSGAGPETQYF
TRBV29-1	TRBJ1-4	NA	TRBD1	TGCAGCGTGATGGACAGGGTAGGGGAAAAACTGTTTTTT	CSVMDRVGEKLFF
TRBV3-1/TRBV3-2	TRBJ1-1	NA	NA	TGTGCCAGCAGCCAGGGGACACATGCCGTCGGGACTGAAGCTTTCTTT	CASSQGTHAVGTEAFF
TRBV28	TRBJ1-6	NA	TRBD1	TGTGCCAGCAGGATGACCGGGACAGGTTCTTCACCCCTCCACTTT	CASRMTGTGSSPLHF
TRBV3-1/TRBV3-2	TRBJ1-6	NA	TRBD1	TGTGCCAGCAGTCGACCGGGACAGATAAATTCACCCCTCCACTTT	CASSRPGQINSPLHF
TRBV3-1/TRBV3-2	TRBJ1-5	NA	TRBD1	TGTGCCAGCAGCGGACAGGGGGTTCAGCCCCAGCATTTT	CASSGQGVQPQHF
TRBV30	TRBJ2-3	NA	NA	TGTGCCTGGAGGAGAGCGTTTAGCACAGATACGCAGTATTTT	CAWRRAFSTDTQYF
TRBV13	TRBJ2-1	NA	TRBD1	TGTGCCAGCAGCTGGGCCAGGGGGAATGAGCAGTTCTTC	CASSWARGNEQFF
TRBV7-9	TRBJ2-3	NA	TRBD1	TGTGCCAGCAGCTTAGGGACAGGGGGGTTTTCGAGAGATACGCAGTATTTT	CASSLGTGGFSRDTQYF
TRBV12-5	TRBJ2-5	NA	TRBD2	TGTGCTAGTGGCCTTACTAGCGGGGGGGGTCCAGAGACCCAGTACTTC	CASGLTSGGGPETQYF
TRBV9	TRBJ2-3	NA	TRBD2	TGTGCCAGCGCCTCCGGGACTAGCGGGGGGGATAGAGATACGCAGTATTTT	CASASGTSGGDRDTQYF
TRBV6-9	TRBJ1-2	NA	TRBD1	TGTGCCAGCATTTACAGGGGAACAGGGTATGGCTACACCTTC	CASIYRGTGYGYTF
TRBV6-4	TRBJ2-1	NA	TRBD1	TGTGCCAGCAGTCGACTCAGACAGGGGTCCTACAATGAGCAGTTCTTC	CASSRLRQGSYNEQFF
TRBV9	TRBJ2-3	few	NA	TGTGCCAGCAGCGTAGGGGTCCAGGTCACAGATACGCAGTATTTT	CASSVGVQVTDTQYF
TRBV2	TRBJ1-2	NA	NA	TGTGCCAGCAACTTAGACAGGAATTATGGCTACACCTTC	CASNLDRNYGYTF
TRBV7-9	TRBJ2-5	NA	TRBD2	TGTGCCAGCAGCTTAGTCGGGAGGGCTGATGAGACCCAGTACTTC	CASSLVGRADETQYF
TRBV6-5	TRBJ2-2	NA	NA	TGTGCCAGCAGTTACTTCAGGGCCGGGGAGCTGTTTTTT	CASSYFRAGELFF
TRBV19	TRBJ2-5	NA	TRBD2	TGTGCCAGTAGTACTAGCGGGGGGAGGGAGACCCAGTACTTC	CASSTSGGRETQYF